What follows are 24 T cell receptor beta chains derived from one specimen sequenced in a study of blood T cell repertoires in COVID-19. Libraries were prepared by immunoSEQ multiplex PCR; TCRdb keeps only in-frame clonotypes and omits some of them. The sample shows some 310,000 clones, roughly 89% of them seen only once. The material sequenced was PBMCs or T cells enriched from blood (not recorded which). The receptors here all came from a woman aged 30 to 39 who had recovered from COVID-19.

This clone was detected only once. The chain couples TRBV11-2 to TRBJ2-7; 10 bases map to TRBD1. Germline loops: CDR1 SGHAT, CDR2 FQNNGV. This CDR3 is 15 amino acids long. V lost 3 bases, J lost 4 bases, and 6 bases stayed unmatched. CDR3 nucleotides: TGTGCCAGCAGCTTGGACAGGGGGTCACGATACGAGCAGTACTTC. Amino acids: CASSLDRGSRYEQYF.

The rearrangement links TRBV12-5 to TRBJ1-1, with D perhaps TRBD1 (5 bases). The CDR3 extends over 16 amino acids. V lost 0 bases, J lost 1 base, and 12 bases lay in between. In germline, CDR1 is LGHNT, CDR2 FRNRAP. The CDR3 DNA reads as TGTGCTAGTGGTTTGGTTACAGGACCTCCGAACACTGAAGCTTTCTTT. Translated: CASGLVTGPPNTEAFF.

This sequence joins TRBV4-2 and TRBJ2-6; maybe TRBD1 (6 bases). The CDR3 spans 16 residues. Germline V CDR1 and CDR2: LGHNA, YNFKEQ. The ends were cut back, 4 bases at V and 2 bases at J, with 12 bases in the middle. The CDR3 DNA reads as TGTGCCAGCAGCCCAAACCCAGGGGCTGGGGCCAACGTCCTGACTTTC. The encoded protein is CASSPNPGAGANVLTF.

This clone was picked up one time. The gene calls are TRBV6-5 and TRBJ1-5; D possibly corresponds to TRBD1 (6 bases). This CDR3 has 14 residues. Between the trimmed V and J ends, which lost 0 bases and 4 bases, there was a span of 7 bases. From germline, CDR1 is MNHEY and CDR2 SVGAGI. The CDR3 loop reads CASSYSGANQPQHF. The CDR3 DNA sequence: TGTGCCAGCAGTTACTCGGGGGCGAATCAGCCCCAGCATTTT.

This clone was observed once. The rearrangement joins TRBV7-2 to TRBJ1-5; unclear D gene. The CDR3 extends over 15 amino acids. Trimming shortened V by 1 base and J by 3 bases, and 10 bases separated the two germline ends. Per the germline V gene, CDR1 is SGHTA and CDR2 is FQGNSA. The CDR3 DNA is TGTGCCAGCAGCTTAGACAGTACTTACAATCAGCCCCAGCATTTT. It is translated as CASSLDSTYNQPQHF.

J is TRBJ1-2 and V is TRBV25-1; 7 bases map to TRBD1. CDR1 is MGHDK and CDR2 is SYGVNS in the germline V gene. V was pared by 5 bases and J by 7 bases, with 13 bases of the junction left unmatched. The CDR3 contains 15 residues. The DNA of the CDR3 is TGTGCCAGCAGTCTAACCTCAGACAGGGAACGTGGCTACACCTTC. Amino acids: CASSLTSDRERGYTF.

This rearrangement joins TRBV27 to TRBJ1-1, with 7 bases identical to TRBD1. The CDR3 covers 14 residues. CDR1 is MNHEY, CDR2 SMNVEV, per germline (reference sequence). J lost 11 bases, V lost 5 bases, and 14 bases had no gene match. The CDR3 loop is CASSMYTGVGEAFF. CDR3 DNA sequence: TGTGCCAGCAGTATGTACACAGGGGTGGGCGAGGCTTTCTTT.

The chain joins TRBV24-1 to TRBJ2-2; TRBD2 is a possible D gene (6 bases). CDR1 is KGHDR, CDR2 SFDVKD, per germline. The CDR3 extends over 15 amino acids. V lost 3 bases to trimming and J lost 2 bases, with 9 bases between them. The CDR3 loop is CATSDPTSNTGELFF. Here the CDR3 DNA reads TGTGCCACCAGTGATCCAACTAGCAACACCGGGGAGCTGTTTTTT.

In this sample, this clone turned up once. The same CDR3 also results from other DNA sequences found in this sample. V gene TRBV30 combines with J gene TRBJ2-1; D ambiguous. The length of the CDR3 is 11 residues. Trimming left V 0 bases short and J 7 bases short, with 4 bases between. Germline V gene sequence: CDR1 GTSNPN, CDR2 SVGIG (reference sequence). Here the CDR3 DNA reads TGTGCCTGGAGTGTTTATAATGAGCAGTTCTTC. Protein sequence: CAWSVYNEQFF.

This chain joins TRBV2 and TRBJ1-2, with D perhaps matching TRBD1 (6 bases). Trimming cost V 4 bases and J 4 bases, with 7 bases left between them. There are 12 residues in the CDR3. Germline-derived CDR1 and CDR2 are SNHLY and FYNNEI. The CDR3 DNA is TGTGCCAGCAGTGCAGGGGTCTATGGCTACACCTTC. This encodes CASSAGVYGYTF.

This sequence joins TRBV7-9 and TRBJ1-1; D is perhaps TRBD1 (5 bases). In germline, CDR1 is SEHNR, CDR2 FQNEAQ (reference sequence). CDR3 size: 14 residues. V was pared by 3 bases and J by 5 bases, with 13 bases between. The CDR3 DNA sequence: TGTGCCAGCAGCTTCTTTCAGGGAGGAACTGAAGCTTTCTTT. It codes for CASSFFQGGTEAFF.

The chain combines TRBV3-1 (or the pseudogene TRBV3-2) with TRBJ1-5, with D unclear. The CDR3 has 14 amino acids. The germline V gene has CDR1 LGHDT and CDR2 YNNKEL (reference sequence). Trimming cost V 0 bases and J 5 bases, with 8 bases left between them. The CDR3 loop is CASSQDGEDQPQHF. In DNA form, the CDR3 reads TGTGCCAGCAGCCAAGACGGGGAGGATCAGCCCCAGCATTTT.

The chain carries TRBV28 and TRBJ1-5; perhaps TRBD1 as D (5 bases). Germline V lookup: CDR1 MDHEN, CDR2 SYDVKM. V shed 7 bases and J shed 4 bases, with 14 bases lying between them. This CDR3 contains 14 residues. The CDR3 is CASKGHVANQPQHF. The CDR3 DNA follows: TGTGCCAGCAAAGGACATGTGGCGAATCAGCCCCAGCATTTT.

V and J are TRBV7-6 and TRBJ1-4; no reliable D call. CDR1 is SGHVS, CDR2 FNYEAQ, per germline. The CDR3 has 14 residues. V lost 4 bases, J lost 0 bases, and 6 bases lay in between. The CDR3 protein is CASSSRATNEKLFF. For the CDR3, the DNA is TGTGCCAGCAGCTCGAGAGCAACTAATGAAAAACTGTTTTTT.

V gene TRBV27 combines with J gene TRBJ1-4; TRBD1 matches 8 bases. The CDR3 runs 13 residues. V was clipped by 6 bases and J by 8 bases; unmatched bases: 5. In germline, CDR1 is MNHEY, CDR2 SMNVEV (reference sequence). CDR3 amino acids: CASSRTGPEKLFF. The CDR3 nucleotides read TGTGCCAGCAGCAGGACAGGGCCCGAAAAACTGTTTTTT.

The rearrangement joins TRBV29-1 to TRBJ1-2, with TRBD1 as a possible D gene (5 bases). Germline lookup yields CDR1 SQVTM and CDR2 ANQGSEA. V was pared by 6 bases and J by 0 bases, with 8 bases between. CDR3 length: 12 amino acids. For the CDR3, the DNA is TGCAGCGTCCGGACATCTAACTATGGCTACACCTTC. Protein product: CSVRTSNYGYTF.

The CDR3 DNA follows: TGTGCCAGCAGCCAAGGGATAGGGAGGGATTCACCCCTCCACTTT. Encoded protein: CASSQGIGRDSPLHF. This rearrangement joins TRBV3-1 (or the pseudogene TRBV3-2) to TRBJ1-6, with D uncertain. There are 15 residues in the CDR3. Germline V CDR1 and CDR2: LGHDT, YNNKEL (reference sequence). V shed 1 base and J shed 8 bases, with 12 bases lying between them.

This chain's CDR3 is CASSLGWGAQHF. The CDR3 coding sequence is TGTGCCAGCAGCTTAGGGTGGGGGGCCCAGCATTTT. This chain uses TRBV11-2 with TRBJ1-5; weak D call: TRBD1 (5 bases). CDR3 length equals 12 residues. Trimming stripped 1 base from V and 11 bases from J, with 9 bases between. CDR1 is SGHAT and CDR2 is FQNNGV in the germline V gene.

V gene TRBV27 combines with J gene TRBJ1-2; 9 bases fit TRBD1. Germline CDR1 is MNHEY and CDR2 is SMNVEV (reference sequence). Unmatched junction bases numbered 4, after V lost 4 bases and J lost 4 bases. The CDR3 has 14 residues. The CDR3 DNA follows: TGTGCCAGCAGTTCCGGACAGGGGCTCTATGGCTACACCTTC. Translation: CASSSGQGLYGYTF.

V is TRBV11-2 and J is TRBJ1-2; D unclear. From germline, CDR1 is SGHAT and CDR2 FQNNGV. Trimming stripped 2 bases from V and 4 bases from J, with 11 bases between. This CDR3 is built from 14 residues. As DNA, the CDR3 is TGTGCCAGCAGCTTATCAGAGGGCGGCTATGGCTACACCTTC. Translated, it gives CASSLSEGGYGYTF.

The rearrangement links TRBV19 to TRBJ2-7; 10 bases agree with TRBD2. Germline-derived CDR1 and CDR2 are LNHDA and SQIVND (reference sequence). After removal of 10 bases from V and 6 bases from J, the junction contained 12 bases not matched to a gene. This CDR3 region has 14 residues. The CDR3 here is CATAPGLASVEQYF. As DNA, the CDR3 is TGTGCCACAGCCCCGGGACTAGCGTCGGTCGAGCAGTACTTC.

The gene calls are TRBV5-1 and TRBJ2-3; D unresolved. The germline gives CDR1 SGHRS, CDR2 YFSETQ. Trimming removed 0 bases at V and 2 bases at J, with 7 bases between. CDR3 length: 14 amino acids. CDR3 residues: CASSLARYTDTQYF. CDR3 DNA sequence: TGCGCCAGCAGCTTGGCCAGGTACACAGATACGCAGTATTTT.

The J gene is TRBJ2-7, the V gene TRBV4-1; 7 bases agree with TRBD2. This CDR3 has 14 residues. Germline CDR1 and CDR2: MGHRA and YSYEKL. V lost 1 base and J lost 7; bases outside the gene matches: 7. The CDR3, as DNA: TGCGCCAGCAGCCAAGTCGGGGGGTCGCGGGAGCAGTACTTC. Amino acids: CASSQVGGSREQYF.

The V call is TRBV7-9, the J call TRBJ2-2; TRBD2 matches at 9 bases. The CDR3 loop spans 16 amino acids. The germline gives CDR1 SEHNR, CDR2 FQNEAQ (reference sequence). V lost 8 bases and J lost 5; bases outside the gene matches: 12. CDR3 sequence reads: CASAGKAGGTTGELFF. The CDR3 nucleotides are TGTGCCAGCGCCGGAAAAGCGGGAGGTACTACCGGGGAGCTGTTTTTT.